The 5 T cell receptor beta chains in this list originate from one sample, sequenced in a study of blood T cell repertoires in COVID-19 (dated by TCRdb to about 2020). The library was obtained by the immunoSEQ multiplex PCR assay. TCRdb's version of the immuneACCESS table is confined to in-frame rearrangements and falls short of the full clone set. An unresolved V gene accounts for under half of the shortfall where checked; the remainder is of unknown origin. Across this sample there are 150,000 to 200,000 clones, with more than 70% seen only once. The ten largest clones take up 5.5% to 7% of the sample. Specimen: peripheral blood. The source is a man aged 35 to 55 with active or convalescent COVID-19.

This clone appeared once. This rearrangement joins TRBV27 to TRBJ2-3, with 9 positions matching TRBD1. The J segment lost 13 bases and the V segment lost 4 bases, leaving 9 bases of the junction unmatched. CDR1 is MNHEY, CDR2 SMNVEV, per germline (reference sequence). This CDR3 is built from 13 residues. CDR3 loop: CASSWGQGEREYF. As DNA, the CDR3 is TGTGCCAGCAGTTGGGGACAGGGAGAAAGGGAGTATTTT.

This chain joins TRBV19 and TRBJ1-1; TRBD1 matches at 7 bases. Germline CDR1 LNHDA, CDR2 SQIVND (reference sequence). V lost 5 bases to trimming and J lost 0 bases; unmatched junction nucleotides: 3. The CDR3 extends over 14 amino acids. CDR3 protein: CASSPGQMNTEAFF. CDR3 sequence (DNA): TGTGCCAGTAGTCCGGGACAGATGAACACTGAAGCTTTCTTT. Filled out from reference TRBV19 and TRBJ1-1, the complete variable domain reads DGGITQSPKYLFRKEGQNVTLSCEQNLNHDAMYWYRQDPGQGLRLIYYSQIVNDFQKGDIAEGYSVSREKKESFPLTVTSAQKNPTAFYLCASSPGQMNTEAFFGQGTRLTVV.

The chain has TRBV6-6 and TRBJ1-3; D gene unclear. Trimming shortened V by 3 bases and J by 3 bases, and 15 bases separated the two germline ends. CDR1 is MNHNY and CDR2 is SVGAGI in the germline V gene (reference sequence). This CDR3 has 16 residues. CDR3 sequence reads: CASSYDGQAIGNTIYF. In nucleotides, the CDR3 is TGTGCCAGCAGTTATGATGGCCAGGCTATTGGAAACACCATATATTTT.

The V gene is TRBV12-3 or TRBV12-4, the J gene TRBJ1-2; no definite D call. The CDR3 extends over 12 amino acids. With 6 bases removed from V and 5 bases from J, the gap between germline ends came to 10 bases. In DNA, the CDR3 is TGTGCCAGCAGCCAAGACTGGTATGGCTACACCTTC. Its translation: CASSQDWYGYTF.

V usage is TRBV19 and J usage is TRBJ2-7, with D uncertain. V gave up 5 bases and J gave up 0 bases, with 14 bases separating them. The CDR3 consists of 15 residues. From germline, CDR1 is LNHDA and CDR2 SQIVND (reference sequence). CDR3 sequence (DNA): TGTGCCAGTAGTCCCCAGGCAGCCGCCTCCTACGAGCAGTACTTC. Translation: CASSPQAAASYEQYF.